The 14 T cell receptor beta chains below were found in one sample sequenced in a study of blood T cell repertoires in COVID-19. Sequenced by immunoSEQ multiplex PCR; TCRdb stores in-frame clones only, minus some. Among fewer than 120,000 clones listed, roughly 82% were seen once. The sequencing sample was made of peripheral blood. The receptors here all came from a woman aged 55-69 years with acute or convalescent COVID-19.

The chain uses TRBV11-2 and TRBJ2-1; the match to TRBD2 covers 9 bases. The germline V gene encodes CDR1 SGHAT and CDR2 FQNNGV. V shed 3 bases, J shed 4 bases, and the junction held 7 bases outside the gene matches. The CDR3 has 16 amino acids. CDR3 coding DNA: TGTGCCAGCAGCTTTAGCGGGGGCCTCCTATACAATGAGCAGTTCTTC. Its translation is CASSFSGGLLYNEQFF. Supplemented by reference TRBV11-2 and TRBJ2-1, the full variable domain reads EAGVAQSPRYKIIEKRQSVAFWCNPISGHATLYWYQQILGQGPKLLIQFQNNGVVDDSQLPKDRFSAERLKGVDSTLKIQPAKLEDSAVYLCASSFSGGLLYNEQFFGPGTRLTVL.

The rearrangement uses TRBV14 and TRBJ1-4, with unresolved D. The germline CDR1 and CDR2 sequences are SGHDN and FVKESK. V lost 1 base and J 7 bases, leaving 7 bases between the germline ends. The CDR3 consists of 13 residues. The CDR3 coding sequence is TGTGCCAGCAGCCAAGTTTCGGGTGAAAAACTGTTTTTT. Translation gives CASSQVSGEKLFF.

This clone was found a few times. The rearrangement joins TRBV5-1 to TRBJ1-2; weak D call: TRBD1 (5 bases). CDR3 size: 18 residues. CDR1 and CDR2 from the germline V gene are SGHRS and YFSETQ. V shed 2 bases and J shed 3 bases, with 23 bases lying between them. The CDR3 here is CASSFVGGGRGVYYGYTF. CDR3 sequence (DNA): TGCGCCAGCAGCTTCGTGGGGGGAGGTAGAGGGGTCTACTATGGCTACACCTTC.

This clone was found a few times. The chain links TRBV24-1 to TRBJ1-1, with a weak D call TRBD1 (5 bases). This CDR3 has 15 amino acids. The V end lost 2 bases, the J end lost 0 bases, and 9 bases lay between the germline ends. Looked up from germline, CDR1 is KGHDR and CDR2 is SFDVKD. Written as DNA, the CDR3 is TGTGCCACCAGTGATTCCGCGGACATGAACACTGAAGCTTTCTTT. Protein: CATSDSADMNTEAFF.

V gene TRBV6-2 or TRBV6-3 combines with J gene TRBJ2-1, with 16 positions matching TRBD2. The CDR3 spans 17 residues. The ends lost 6 bases at V and 8 bases at J; junction bases unmatched: 10. Germline loops: CDR1 MNHEY, CDR2 SVGEGT. The CDR3 sequence: CASSLGLAGGPGHEQFF. The CDR3 region has the DNA TGTGCCAGCAGCCTGGGACTAGCGGGGGGGCCGGGTCATGAGCAGTTCTTC.

V is TRBV5-1 and J is TRBJ2-1; D unclear. Germline lookup yields CDR1 SGHRS and CDR2 YFSETQ. This CDR3 contains 14 residues. V was cut by 3 bases and J by 0 bases, with 7 bases left in between. As DNA, the CDR3 is TGCGCCAGCAGCTCAGTAAGCTCCTACAATGAGCAGTTCTTC. Its translation is CASSSVSSYNEQFF.

This chain uses TRBV7-9 with TRBJ1-2, with no clear D. With 1 base removed from V and 8 bases from J, the gap between germline ends came to 14 bases. Germline V lookup: CDR1 SEHNR, CDR2 FQNEAQ (reference sequence). The CDR3 runs 14 residues. The CDR3 loop reads CASSLDGKFGGYTF. In DNA, the CDR3 is TGTGCCAGCAGCTTAGACGGGAAGTTTGGGGGCTACACCTTC.

This clone was seen more than once but under ten times. The chain has TRBV19 and TRBJ1-5, with D possibly TRBD1 on 6 matching bases. The CDR3 loop spans 15 amino acids. CDR1 LNHDA and CDR2 SQIVND come from the germline V gene (reference sequence). The V end lost 4 bases, the J end lost 4 bases, and 14 bases lay between the germline ends. The CDR3 nucleotides read TGTGCCAGTAGTAGGTCCAGGGACACTAATCAGCCCCAGCATTTT. This sequence encodes CASSRSRDTNQPQHF.

The chain joins TRBV24-1 to TRBJ2-5; TRBD1 matches at 7 bases. CDR1 and CDR2 from the germline V gene are KGHDR and SFDVKD. V gave up 3 bases and J gave up 1 base; unmatched junction bases: 7. The CDR3 is 16 residues long. The CDR3 loop reads CATSDPTGSPQETQYF. For the CDR3, the DNA is TGTGCCACCAGTGATCCGACAGGGTCCCCCCAAGAGACCCAGTACTTC.

The V gene is TRBV30, the J gene TRBJ1-5; tentative D call: TRBD1 (5 bases). Per the germline V gene, CDR1 is GTSNPN and CDR2 is SVGIG (reference sequence). The CDR3 loop spans 15 amino acids. V dropped 2 bases and J dropped 2 bases, with 13 bases sitting between them. The CDR3 spells CAWSSGYSGNQPQHF. The CDR3 bases are TGTGCCTGGAGTTCAGGGTACTCGGGCAATCAGCCCCAGCATTTT. The full variable domain, completed using reference TRBV30 and TRBJ1-5, is SQTIHQWPATLVQPVGSPLSLECTVEGTSNPNLYWYRQAAGRGLQLLFYSVGIGQISSEVPQNLSASRPQDRQFILSSKKLLLSDSGFYLCAWSSGYSGNQPQHFGDGTRLSIL.

This chain uses TRBV5-6 with TRBJ1-3; D may be TRBD1 (6 bases). The CDR3 runs to 14 residues. Germline CDR1 is SGHDT and CDR2 is YYEEEE. V dropped 1 base and J dropped 2 bases, with 7 bases sitting between them. CDR3 bases: TGTGCCAGCAGCTTGAGACAGGCTGGAAACACCATATATTTT. Translation gives CASSLRQAGNTIYF.

This chain joins TRBV27 and TRBJ1-2, with a tentative D call TRBD1 (6 bases). The length of the CDR3 is 14 residues. In germline, CDR1 is MNHEY, CDR2 SMNVEV (reference sequence). V lost 6 bases and J lost 7, with 18 bases in between. CDR3 protein: CASRLGGAGLGYTF. The CDR3 DNA reads TGTGCCAGCAGACTAGGGGGGGCCGGACTTGGCTACACCTTC.

The chain joins TRBV2 to TRBJ2-6, with TRBD1 matching over 8 bases. This CDR3 contains 16 residues. Trimming took 5 bases from V and 2 from J; bases not matched to a gene: 5. Per the germline V gene, CDR1 is SNHLY and CDR2 is FYNNEI. This CDR3 reads CASSLDREAGANVLTF. DNA of the CDR3: TGTGCCAGCAGTTTGGACAGGGAGGCTGGGGCCAACGTCCTGACTTTC.

The rearrangement uses TRBV24-1 and TRBJ2-1; 15 bases are shared with TRBD2. This CDR3 is 20 amino acids long. Germline V gene data show CDR1 as KGHDR and CDR2 as SFDVKD. Losses at the gene ends were 3 bases for V and 6 bases for J; bases not matched to a gene: 14. The CDR3 sequence is CATSDTGTSGGKNNPNEQFF. The CDR3 region has the DNA TGTGCCACCAGTGATACCGGGACTAGCGGGGGGAAAAATAATCCCAATGAGCAGTTCTTC.